The 17 T cell receptor beta chains given below trace back to one sample, sequenced in a study of T cell responses to AZD1222 COVID-19 vaccine. Profiled with immunoSEQ multiplex PCR; TCRdb holds only in-frame clones, not every one. Found here are 150,000 to 200,000 clones, 85% to 95% of them singletons; the top ten hold about 1%. The starting material was peripheral blood, obtained on day 0 of AZD1222 vaccination. The receptors shown here come from an adult in good health.

The chain joins TRBV7-9 to TRBJ1-1; D uncertain. Germline V lookup: CDR1 SEHNR, CDR2 FQNEAQ (reference sequence). This CDR3 spans 14 amino acids. V gave up 0 bases and J gave up 3 bases, with 8 bases separating them. CDR3 nucleotides: TGTGCCAGCAGCTTAGCAGGGATAGACACTGAAGCTTTCTTT. Its translation is CASSLAGIDTEAFF.

The chain is built from TRBV27 and TRBJ1-5; D is undetermined. Germline assignment: CDR1 MNHEY and CDR2 SMNVEV (reference sequence). V gave up 5 bases and J gave up 1 base, with 9 bases separating them. This CDR3 comprises 14 residues. This CDR3 is CASSRQGSNQPQHF. CDR3 nucleotides: TGTGCCAGCAGTAGGCAAGGAAGCAATCAGCCCCAGCATTTT.

This rearrangement joins TRBV13 to TRBJ2-1; 8 bases are a match to TRBD2. Germline lookup yields CDR1 PRHDT and CDR2 FYEKMQ (reference sequence). V lost 5 bases and J lost 10; bases outside the gene matches: 13. The CDR3 is 15 amino acids. The CDR3 sequence: CASSRAGGAFREQFF. CDR3 DNA: TGTGCCAGCAGCCGGGCCGGGGGGGCCTTTAGGGAGCAGTTCTTC.

The V and J genes are TRBV19 and TRBJ1-5; TRBD1 might be the D (5 bases). Deletions cut 9 bases from V and 1 base from J, with 13 bases between. This CDR3 contains 14 residues. Germline V lookup: CDR1 LNHDA, CDR2 SQIVND (reference sequence). CDR3 amino acids: CASRGGASNQPQHF. The CDR3 nucleotides read TGTGCCAGCCGAGGTGGGGCCAGCAATCAGCCCCAGCATTTT.

The chain employs TRBV19 and TRBJ2-2; 7 bases agree with TRBD1. The germline V gene encodes CDR1 LNHDA and CDR2 SQIVND (reference sequence). Germline trimming cut 0 bases from V and 4 bases from J; bases unmatched to any gene: 8. The CDR3 sequence is 17 residues long. In DNA, the CDR3 is TGTGCCAGTAGTATAGATCATGAGACAGGGTTCACCGGGGAGCTGTTTTTT. This translates into CASSIDHETGFTGELFF.

The V call is TRBV20-1, the J call TRBJ2-3; no firm D call. This CDR3 contains 11 residues. Trimming left V 6 bases short and J 7 bases short, with 11 bases between. Germline loops: CDR1 DFQATT, CDR2 SNEGSKA (reference sequence). Here the CDR3 reads CSAPEAYTQYF. As DNA, the CDR3 is TGCAGTGCCCCCGAAGCCTATACGCAGTATTTT.

The chain combines TRBV2 with TRBJ1-3, with D possibly being TRBD1 (5 bases). CDR3 length: 15 amino acids. Looked up from germline, CDR1 is SNHLY and CDR2 is FYNNEI. V was shortened by 3 bases and J by 0 bases, with 9 bases between the two germline ends. DNA of the CDR3: TGTGCCAGCAGTGAGCAGGGCCTCTCTGGAAACACCATATATTTT. Encoded protein: CASSEQGLSGNTIYF.

The chain recombines TRBV5-4 with TRBJ2-3; 8 nucleotides match TRBD2. J was trimmed by 5 bases and V by 4 bases; bases with no gene match: 9. The CDR3 runs 15 residues. Germline CDR1 SGHNT, CDR2 YYREEE (reference sequence). The CDR3 DNA reads as TGTGCCAGCAGCCACGGGACTAGTTTGGGAGATACGCAGTATTTT. This encodes CASSHGTSLGDTQYF.

CDR3 residues: CASSTQAGGGFGNTIYF. The CDR3 nucleotides read TGTGCCAGTAGTACCCAGGCCGGGGGAGGCTTTGGAAACACCATATATTTT. This chain uses TRBV19 with TRBJ1-3; D is perhaps TRBD1 (5 bases). This CDR3 has 17 amino acids. V lost 4 bases and J lost 3, with 19 bases in between. Germline CDR1 and CDR2: LNHDA and SQIVND (reference sequence).

The gene calls are TRBV28 and TRBJ1-2, with D perhaps TRBD1 (6 bases). Germline V CDR1 and CDR2: MDHEN, SYDVKM. This CDR3 contains 14 residues. The ends were cut back, 2 bases at V and 7 bases at J, with 14 bases in the middle. The CDR3 loop is CASSLTGEGVGYTF. In DNA, the CDR3 is TGTGCCAGCAGTTTAACGGGGGAGGGGGTTGGCTACACCTTC.

V and J are TRBV6-2 or TRBV6-3 and TRBJ1-2; TRBD1 agrees at 10 bases. The germline V gene has CDR1 MNHEY and CDR2 SVGEGT. This CDR3 contains 14 residues. Trimming at V came to 2 bases and at J to 4 bases, leaving 1 base not matched to a gene. This chain's CDR3 is CASSYGTGAYGYTF. In nucleotides, the CDR3 is TGTGCCAGCAGTTACGGGACAGGGGCCTATGGCTACACCTTC.

The genes are TRBV5-6 and TRBJ1-3; no reliable D call. The germline V and J ends were trimmed by 0 bases and 0 bases, with 4 bases remaining between them. The CDR3 extends over 14 amino acids. The germline gives CDR1 SGHDT, CDR2 YYEEEE. CDR3 region: CASSLGSSGNTIYF. DNA for the CDR3: TGTGCCAGCAGCTTGGGCAGCTCTGGAAACACCATATATTTT.

This clone appeared a few times. The V and J genes are TRBV4-1 and TRBJ2-1; 7 nucleotides match TRBD1. This CDR3 comprises 16 residues. The germline V gene encodes CDR1 MGHRA and CDR2 YSYEKL. V was pared by 1 base and J by 8 bases, with 11 bases of the junction left unmatched. In nucleotides, the CDR3 is TGCGCCAGCAGCCAAGGGGTTACAGGGGCGGGCGATGAGCAGTTCTTC. This gives the protein CASSQGVTGAGDEQFF.

This sequence joins TRBV4-1 and TRBJ1-5, with D possibly TRBD1 on 6 matching bases. V shed 3 bases and J shed 4 bases, with 13 bases lying between them. The CDR3 is 15 residues long. Germline V gene sequence: CDR1 MGHRA, CDR2 YSYEKL. DNA for the CDR3: TGCGCCAGCAGCCATCAGACCACAGGGAATCAGCCCCAGCATTTT. This codes for CASSHQTTGNQPQHF.

The chain recombines TRBV4-2 with TRBJ1-1; 9 bases match TRBD1. V was clipped by 4 bases and J by 0 bases; unmatched bases: 9. CDR3 length: 17 residues. Germline CDR1 reads LGHNA; CDR2 reads YNFKEQ. In nucleotides, the CDR3 is TGTGCCAGCAGCCCCCCCGGGACAGGGAGCATGAACACTGAAGCTTTCTTT. It translates to CASSPPGTGSMNTEAFF.

The chain combines TRBV27 with TRBJ1-6; TRBD1 matches at 9 bases. The trim removed 5 bases at V and 0 bases at J, leaving 14 bases unmatched. The CDR3 is 20 residues long. Germline assignment: CDR1 MNHEY and CDR2 SMNVEV (reference sequence). The DNA for the CDR3 is TGTGCCAGCAGTCCGTACCCCGGGACAGGGCAGAGCTCCTATAATTCACCCCTCCACTTT. Protein: CASSPYPGTGQSSYNSPLHF.

The chain combines TRBV6-6 with TRBJ1-4; D remains unclear. The V end lost 0 bases, the J end lost 7 bases, and 3 bases lay between the germline ends. The CDR3 sequence is 12 residues long. Germline V gene sequence: CDR1 MNHNY, CDR2 SVGAGI (reference sequence). Written as DNA, the CDR3 is TGTGCCAGCAGTTACTCGATTGAAAAACTGTTTTTT. The encoded protein is CASSYSIEKLFF.